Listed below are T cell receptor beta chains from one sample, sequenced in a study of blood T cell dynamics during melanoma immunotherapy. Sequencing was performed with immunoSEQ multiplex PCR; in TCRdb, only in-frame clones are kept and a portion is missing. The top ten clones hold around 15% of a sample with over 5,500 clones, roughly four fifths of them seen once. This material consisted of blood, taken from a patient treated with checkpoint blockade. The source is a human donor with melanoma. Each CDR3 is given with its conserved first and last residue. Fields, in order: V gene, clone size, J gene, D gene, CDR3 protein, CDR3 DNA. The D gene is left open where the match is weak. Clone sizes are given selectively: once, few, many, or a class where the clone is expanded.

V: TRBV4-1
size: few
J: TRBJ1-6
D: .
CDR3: CASSQEAPENYNSPLHF
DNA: TGCGCCAGCAGCCAAGAGGCCCCGGAGAACTATAATTCACCCCTCCACTTT

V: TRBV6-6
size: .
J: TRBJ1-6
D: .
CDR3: CASTEGSDNSPLHF
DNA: TGTGCCAGCACCGAAGGGTCCGACAATTCACCCCTCCACTTT

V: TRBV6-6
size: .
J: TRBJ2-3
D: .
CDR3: CASSYGEASDTQYF
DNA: TGTGCCAGCAGTTACGGAGAGGCATCAGATACGCAGTATTTT

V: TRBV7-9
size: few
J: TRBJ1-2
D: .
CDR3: CASSLEGTGGYTF
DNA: TGTGCCAGCAGCTTAGAGGGGACTGGCGGCTACACCTTC

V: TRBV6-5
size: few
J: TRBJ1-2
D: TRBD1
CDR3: CASSKGQGLGYTF
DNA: TGTGCCAGCAGTAAAGGACAGGGGCTTGGCTACACCTTC

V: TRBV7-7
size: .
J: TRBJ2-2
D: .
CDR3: CASSFVPGELFF
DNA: TGTGCCAGCAGCTTTGTCCCCGGGGAGCTGTTTTTT

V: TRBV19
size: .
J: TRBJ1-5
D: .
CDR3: CASSIPSNQPQHF
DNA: TGTGCCAGTAGTATACCATCTAATCAGCCCCAGCATTTT

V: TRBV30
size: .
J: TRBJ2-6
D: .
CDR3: CAWRQIPTTGANVLTF
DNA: TGTGCCTGGAGACAAATCCCCACGACCGGGGCCAACGTCCTGACTTTC

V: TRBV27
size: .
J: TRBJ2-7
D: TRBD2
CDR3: CASSLSSSGGAYEQYF
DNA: TGTGCCAGCAGTTTATCTAGTAGCGGGGGGGCCTACGAGCAGTACTTC

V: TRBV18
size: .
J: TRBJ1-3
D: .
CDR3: CASSPSGTGGNTIYF
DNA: TGTGCCAGCTCACCAAGTGGAACAGGGGGAAACACCATATATTTT

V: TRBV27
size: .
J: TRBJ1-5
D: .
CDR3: CASSQHAGRMPQHF
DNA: TGTGCCAGCAGTCAGCACGCCGGCCGGATGCCCCAGCATTTT

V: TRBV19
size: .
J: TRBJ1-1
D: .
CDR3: CASSPLRGPNTEAFF
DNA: TGTGCCAGTAGTCCTCTGCGGGGGCCGAACACTGAAGCTTTCTTT

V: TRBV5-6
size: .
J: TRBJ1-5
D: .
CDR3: CASSLSAGGGQPQHF
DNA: TGTGCCAGCAGCTTGTCGGCAGGTGGCGGTCAGCCCCAGCATTTT

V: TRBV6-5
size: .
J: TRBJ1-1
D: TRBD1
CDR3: CASQGVKNTEAFF
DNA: TGTGCCAGTCAGGGGGTTAAGAACACTGAAGCTTTCTTT

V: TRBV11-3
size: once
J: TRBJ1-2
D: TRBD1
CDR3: CASSLSGQGALGYTF
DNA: TGTGCCAGCAGCTTAAGTGGGCAGGGGGCGCTCGGCTACACCTTC

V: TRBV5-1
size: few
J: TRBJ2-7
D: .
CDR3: CASSLSGRGSYEQYF
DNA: TGCGCCAGCAGCTTGAGTGGCAGGGGAAGCTACGAGCAGTACTTC

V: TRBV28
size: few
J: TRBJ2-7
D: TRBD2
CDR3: CASSWTSGADYEQYF
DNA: TGTGCCAGCAGCTGGACTAGCGGGGCAGACTACGAGCAGTACTTC

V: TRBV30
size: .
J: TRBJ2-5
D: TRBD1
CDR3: CAWGQGAGEQYF
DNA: TGTGCCTGGGGACAGGGGGCGGGTGAGCAGTACTTC

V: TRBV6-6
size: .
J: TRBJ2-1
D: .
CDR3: CASKGSSYNEQFF
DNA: TGTGCCAGCAAGGGGTCCTCCTACAATGAGCAGTTCTTC

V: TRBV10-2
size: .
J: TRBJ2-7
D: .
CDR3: CASSESYMRTYEQYF
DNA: TGCGCCAGCAGTGAGTCGTACATGAGGACCTACGAGCAGTACTTC

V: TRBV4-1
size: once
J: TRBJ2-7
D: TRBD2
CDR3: CASSPGGGLSEQYF
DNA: TGCGCCAGCAGCCCGGGAGGTGGGTTGTCGGAGCAGTACTTC

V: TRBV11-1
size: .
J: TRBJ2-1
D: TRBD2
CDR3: CASRSGGSSSYNEQFF
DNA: TGTGCCAGCAGGTCGGGGGGGTCAAGCTCCTACAATGAGCAGTTCTTC

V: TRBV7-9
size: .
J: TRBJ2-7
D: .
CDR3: CASSPGLSSSYEQYF
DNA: TGTGCCAGCAGCCCGGGACTCTCAAGCTCCTACGAGCAGTACTTC

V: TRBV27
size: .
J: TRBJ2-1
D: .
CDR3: CASSLARDEQFF
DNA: TGTGCCAGCAGTTTAGCGCGGGATGAGCAGTTCTTC

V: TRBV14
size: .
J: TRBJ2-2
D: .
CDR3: CAGGELFF
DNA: TGTGCCGGCGGGGAGCTGTTTTTT

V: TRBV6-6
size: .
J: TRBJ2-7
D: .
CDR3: CASSYRDSPSYEQYF
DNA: TGTGCCAGCAGTTACCGGGATTCACCCTCCTACGAGCAGTACTTC

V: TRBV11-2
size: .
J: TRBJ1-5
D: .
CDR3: CASSYRSRALQPQHF
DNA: TGTGCCAGCAGCTACAGGTCCCGCGCATTACAGCCCCAGCATTTT

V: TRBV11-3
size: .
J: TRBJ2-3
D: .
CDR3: CASSLRTSGTDTQYF
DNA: TGTGCCAGCAGCTTAAGGACCAGTGGGACAGATACGCAGTATTTT

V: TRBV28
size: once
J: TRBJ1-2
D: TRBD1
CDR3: CASSLPHRGYGYTF
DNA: TGTGCCAGCAGTTTACCCCACAGGGGCTATGGCTACACCTTC

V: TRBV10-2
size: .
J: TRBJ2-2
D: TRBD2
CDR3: CASSLTSGVTGELFF
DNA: TGCGCCAGCAGTTTAACTAGCGGGGTAACCGGGGAGCTGTTTTTT

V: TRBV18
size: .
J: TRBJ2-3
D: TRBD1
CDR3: CASSPGQGGADTQYF
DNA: TGTGCCAGCTCACCGGGACAGGGAGGTGCAGATACGCAGTATTTT

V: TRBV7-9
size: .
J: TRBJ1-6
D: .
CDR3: CASSLEEELTLHF
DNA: TGTGCCAGCAGCTTAGAGGAGGAGTTGACCCTCCACTTT

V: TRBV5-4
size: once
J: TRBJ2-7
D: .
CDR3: CASSSQLLYEQYF
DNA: TGTGCCAGCAGCTCCCAGTTGCTTTACGAGCAGTACTTC

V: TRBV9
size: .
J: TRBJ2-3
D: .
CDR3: CASSVRAGADTQYF
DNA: TGTGCCAGCAGCGTAAGGGCAGGGGCGGATACGCAGTATTTT

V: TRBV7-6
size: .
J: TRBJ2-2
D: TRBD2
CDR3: CASSLAGLTPGELFF
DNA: TGTGCCAGCAGCTTAGCGGGACTAACGCCCGGGGAGCTGTTTTTT

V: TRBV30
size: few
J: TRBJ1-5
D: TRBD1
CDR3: CAWSEGQGHQPQHF
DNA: TGTGCCTGGAGTGAGGGACAGGGGCATCAGCCCCAGCATTTT

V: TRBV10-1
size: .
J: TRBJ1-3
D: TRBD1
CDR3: CASSDSRTGARPGNTIYF
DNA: TGCGCCAGCAGTGACTCCCGGACAGGGGCTAGGCCGGGAAACACCATATATTTT

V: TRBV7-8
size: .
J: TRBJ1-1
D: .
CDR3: CASRYLYGQMNTEAFF
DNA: TGTGCCAGCAGATATCTTTACGGCCAGATGAACACTGAAGCTTTCTTT

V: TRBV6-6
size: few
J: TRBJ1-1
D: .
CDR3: CASSPGVGAGTEAFF
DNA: TGTGCCAGCAGCCCCGGAGTGGGGGCAGGAACTGAAGCTTTCTTT

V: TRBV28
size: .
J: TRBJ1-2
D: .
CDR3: CASYGNYGYTF
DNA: TGTGCCAGCTACGGAAACTATGGCTACACCTTC

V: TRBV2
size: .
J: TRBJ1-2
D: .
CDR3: CASRGRGGDGYTF
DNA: TGTGCCAGCAGGGGTCGGGGAGGAGACGGCTACACCTTC

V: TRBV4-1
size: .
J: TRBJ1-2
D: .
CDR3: CASSQDSQTGGNYGYTF
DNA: TGCGCCAGCAGCCAAGATAGTCAGACAGGAGGAAACTATGGCTACACCTTC

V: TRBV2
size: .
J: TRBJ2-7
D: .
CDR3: CASNQGQGYEQYF
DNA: TGTGCCAGCAACCAGGGGCAGGGCTACGAGCAGTACTTC

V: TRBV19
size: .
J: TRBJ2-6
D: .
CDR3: CASSTVLSGANVLTF
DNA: TGTGCCAGTAGCACGGTCCTCTCTGGGGCCAACGTCCTGACTTTC

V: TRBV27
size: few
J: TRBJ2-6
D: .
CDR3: CASSFGQGYTNVLTF
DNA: TGTGCCAGCAGTTTCGGGCAGGGGTACACCAACGTCCTGACTTTC

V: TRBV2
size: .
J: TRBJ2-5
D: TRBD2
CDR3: CASGGSGGETQYF
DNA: TGTGCCAGTGGGGGTAGCGGGGGAGAGACCCAGTACTTC

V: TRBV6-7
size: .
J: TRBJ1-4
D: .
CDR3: CASSYGRVGEKLFF
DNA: TGTGCCAGCAGTTACGGGAGGGTAGGTGAAAAACTGTTTTTT

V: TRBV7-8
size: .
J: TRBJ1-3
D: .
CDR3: CASSEPENTIYF
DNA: TGTGCCAGCAGCGAACCTGAAAACACCATATATTTT

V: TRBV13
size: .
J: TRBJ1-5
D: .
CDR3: CASSLGQDSNQPQHF
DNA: TGTGCCAGCAGCTTAGGTCAGGATAGCAATCAGCCCCAGCATTTT

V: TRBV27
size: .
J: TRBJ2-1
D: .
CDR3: CASTHERRGGDEQFF
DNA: TGTGCCAGCACCCACGAACGGCGGGGTGGGGATGAGCAGTTCTTC

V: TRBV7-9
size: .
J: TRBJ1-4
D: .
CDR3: CASSEKPLINEKLFF
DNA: TGTGCCAGCAGCGAAAAGCCCCTGATCAATGAAAAACTGTTTTTT

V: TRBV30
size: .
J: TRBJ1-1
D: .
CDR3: CAWSPTEEAFF
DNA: TGTGCCTGGAGTCCGACAGAAGAAGCTTTCTTT

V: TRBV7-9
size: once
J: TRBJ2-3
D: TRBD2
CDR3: CASSSLAGGYTDTQYF
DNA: TGTGCCAGCAGCTCCTTAGCGGGGGGGTACACAGATACGCAGTATTTT

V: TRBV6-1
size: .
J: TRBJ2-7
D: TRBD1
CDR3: CASSDEAGRTGGSYEQYF
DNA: TGTGCCAGCAGTGACGAGGCCGGTAGGACAGGGGGATCCTACGAGCAGTACTTC

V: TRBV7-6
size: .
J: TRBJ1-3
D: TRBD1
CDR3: CASSQTGQVPGNTIYF
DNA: TGTGCCAGCAGCCAAACGGGACAGGTCCCCGGAAACACCATATATTTT

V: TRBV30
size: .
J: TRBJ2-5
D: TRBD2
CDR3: CAFFGGTVAGEETQYF
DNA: TGTGCCTTTTTCGGTGGGACCGTAGCGGGGGAAGAGACCCAGTACTTC

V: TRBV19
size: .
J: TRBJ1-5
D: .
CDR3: CASSSREGQPQHF
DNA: TGTGCCAGTAGTAGCCGGGAAGGTCAGCCCCAGCATTTT

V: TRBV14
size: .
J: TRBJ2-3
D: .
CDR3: CASSAGRGDTQYF
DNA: TGTGCCAGCAGCGCGGGGCGGGGAGATACGCAGTATTTT

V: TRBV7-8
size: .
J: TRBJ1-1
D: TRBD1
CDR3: CASSLDRGKMNTEAFF
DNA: TGTGCCAGCAGCTTAGACAGGGGGAAGATGAACACTGAAGCTTTCTTT